This record looks at one T cell receptor beta chain sequence and its context. The target antigen is unknown. V lost 3 bases, J lost 0 bases, and 14 bases lay in between. CDR3 length: 16 residues. CDR1 is SGHAT, CDR2 FQNNGV, per germline. This sample was taken from a study of cytomegalovirus exposure and HLA in healthy donors. 13 Jbeta primers and 60 Vbeta primers were used for the PCR. Libraries were prepared by immunoSEQ multiplex PCR; TCRdb keeps only in-frame clonotypes and omits some of them. In the table there are approximately 140,000 clones, 78% of which are singletons. Points from the study as a whole: The study assumed roughly uniform donor sequencing depth for presence/absence analyses. Cytomegalovirus association was listed for roughly 160 TCR beta chains.

The rearrangement uses TRBV11-2 and TRBJ2-5; perhaps TRBD2 as D (5 bases). The TCR comes from a male donor in good health and CMV-seronegative. The sequenced sample was PBMCs. DNA of the CDR3: TGTGCCAGCAGCTTCATCGGGGTCCGAAACCAAGAGACCCAGTACTTC. Translated, it gives CASSFIGVRNQETQYF.